One sample yielded the 14 T cell receptor beta chains listed below, sequenced in a study of response to subunit inactivated influenza vaccine. TCRdb reanalysed the RT-PCR reads using MiXCR and keeps one entry per CDR3 protein. Among around 540,000 distinct CDR3 sequences listed, about 11% were seen once. The sample here was PBMCs from blood, taken on the day of vaccination. These receptors all stem from a man in his fifties who received an inactivated influenza vaccine.

The chain carries TRBV20-1 and TRBJ2-1; 9 positions match TRBD1. Germline V CDR1 and CDR2: DFQATT, SNEGSKA (reference sequence). The CDR3 extends over 14 amino acids. With 2 bases clipped from V and 8 bases from J, the junction kept 7 bases outside the gene matches. CDR3 DNA sequence: TGCAGTGCTAGATCGGGGACAGGGCTCGATGAGCAGTTCTTC. This translates into CSARSGTGLDEQFF.

The table lists this clonotype with a few counts. The chain uses TRBV5-1 and TRBJ2-7, with TRBD2 identical over 8 bases. V lost 1 base to trimming and J lost 0 bases; unmatched junction nucleotides: 3. Germline V CDR1 and CDR2: SGHRS, YFSETQ. The CDR3 length is 15 residues. This CDR3 reads CASSLSGGASYEQYF. DNA for the CDR3: TGCGCCAGCAGCTTGTCCGGGGGGGCCTCCTACGAGCAGTACTTC.

This clonotype was detected only a few times. This sequence joins TRBV20-1 and TRBJ2-1; 11 bases are shared with TRBD1. Trimming at V came to 6 bases and at J to 8 bases, leaving 6 bases not matched to a gene. The germline gives CDR1 DFQATT, CDR2 SNEGSKA (reference sequence). This CDR3 comprises 13 residues. CDR3 sequence (DNA): TGCAGTGCGGGACAGGGGGGAAGGGATGAGCAGTTCTTC. Translating it yields CSAGQGGRDEQFF.

In this sample, this clonotype turned up a few times. The chain recombines TRBV10-3 with TRBJ2-7, with 8 bases lining up with TRBD1. The CDR3 has 14 residues. Germline V CDR1 and CDR2: ENHRY, SYGVKD. Trimming took 4 bases from V and 2 from J; bases not matched to a gene: 4. CDR3 nucleotides: TGTGCCATCAGTGCCAGGGGGCCCACCTACGAGCAGTACTTC. This sequence encodes CAISARGPTYEQYF.

This clonotype was detected a few times. The chain is built from TRBV10-3 and TRBJ2-1, with TRBD2 identical over 13 bases. CDR1 ENHRY and CDR2 SYGVKD come from the germline V gene. CDR3 size: 20 residues. The J segment lost 0 bases and the V segment lost 6 bases, leaving 14 bases of the junction unmatched. The CDR3 loop reads CAISDGLAGDWGGSYNEQFF. DNA for the CDR3: TGTGCCATCAGCGACGGACTAGCGGGAGATTGGGGTGGCTCCTACAATGAGCAGTTCTTC.

The chain links TRBV3-1 to TRBJ2-1, with D possibly TRBD2 on 5 matching bases. Germline V gene lookup returns CDR1 LGHDT and CDR2 YNNKEL (reference sequence). The CDR3 runs to 14 residues. With 1 base removed from V and 7 bases from J, the gap between germline ends came to 11 bases. The CDR3 coding sequence is TGTGCCAGCAGCCAAGGACTATCCGGGAATGAGCAGTTCTTC. Encoded protein: CASSQGLSGNEQFF.

CDR3 protein: CASSSRGGEPYNEQFF. DNA for the CDR3: TGCGCCAGCAGCTCAAGGGGGGGGGAGCCCTACAATGAGCAGTTCTTC. The rearrangement joins TRBV5-1 to TRBJ2-1; weak D call: TRBD2 (7 bases). Germline loops: CDR1 SGHRS, CDR2 YFSETQ. The V end was cut by 3 bases, the J end by 2 bases, with 15 bases between. The CDR3 length is 16 residues.

This clonotype has a count of ten or more. The chain employs TRBV6-2 or TRBV6-3 and TRBJ2-4; possibly TRBD2 for D (6 bases). Germline CDR1 reads MNHEY; CDR2 reads SVGEGT. CDR3 length: 17 amino acids. Trimming pared 0 bases from V and 0 bases from J, leaving 12 bases between. The CDR3, as DNA: TGTGCCAGCAGTTACTCGAATTTAGCGGTAGCCAAAAACATTCAGTACTTC. Translation gives CASSYSNLAVAKNIQYF.

This sequence joins TRBV19 and TRBJ1-5, with 7 bases identical to TRBD1. The CDR3 length is 13 residues. Germline CDR1 is LNHDA and CDR2 is SQIVND (reference sequence). Trimming removed 6 bases from V and 7 bases from J; junction bases left unmatched: 6. CDR3 protein: CASRATGQQPQHF. For the CDR3, the DNA is TGTGCCAGTAGGGCGACAGGGCAGCAGCCCCAGCATTTT.

The genes are TRBV11-2 and TRBJ2-3, with D perhaps TRBD1 (6 bases). This CDR3 has 15 residues. The V gene's germline CDR1 is SGHAT and CDR2 FQNNGV. The V and J ends lost 7 bases and 0 bases respectively, with 14 bases between them. The DNA of the CDR3 is TGTGCCAGCAAACCGGTACAGGGCAGCACAGATACGCAGTATTTT. Encoded protein: CASKPVQGSTDTQYF.

V gene TRBV7-6 combines with J gene TRBJ2-5; D is uncertain. The CDR3 sequence is 16 residues long. The ends were cut back, 0 bases at V and 2 bases at J, with 13 bases in the middle. CDR1 and CDR2 (germline): SGHVS, FNYEAQ. The CDR3 DNA reads TGTGCCAGCAGCTTAGCGCGGTTCTCTGAACAAGAGACCCAGTACTTC. Encoded protein: CASSLARFSEQETQYF.

This clonotype was counted ten times or more. V and J are TRBV28 and TRBJ2-7; 12 bases agree with TRBD2. The germline V gene encodes CDR1 MDHEN and CDR2 SYDVKM. CDR3 length: 18 residues. V gave up 5 bases and J gave up 0 bases; unmatched junction bases: 11. CDR3 residues: CASSRTSGRLASSYEQYF. CDR3 nucleotides: TGTGCCAGCAGTCGAACTAGCGGGAGGCTTGCAAGCTCCTACGAGCAGTACTTC.

The chain links TRBV2 to TRBJ1-2, with D perhaps TRBD1 (5 bases). This CDR3 spans 12 amino acids. With 9 bases removed from V and 4 bases from J, the gap between germline ends came to 12 bases. The germline V gene has CDR1 SNHLY and CDR2 FYNNEI. In DNA, the CDR3 is TGTGCCAGGAAGCAGGGAGGCTATGGCTACACCTTC. This gives the protein CARKQGGYGYTF.

The sample holds a few counts of this clonotype. The rearrangement joins TRBV7-6 to TRBJ2-1; the match to TRBD2 covers 8 bases. V dropped 4 bases and J dropped 6; count of bases not matched to a gene: 11. This CDR3 has 16 amino acids. CDR1 SGHVS and CDR2 FNYEAQ come from the germline V gene. CDR3: CASSYLSGAPSNEQFF. The CDR3 DNA follows: TGTGCCAGCAGCTACCTTAGCGGGGCGCCCTCCAATGAGCAGTTCTTC.